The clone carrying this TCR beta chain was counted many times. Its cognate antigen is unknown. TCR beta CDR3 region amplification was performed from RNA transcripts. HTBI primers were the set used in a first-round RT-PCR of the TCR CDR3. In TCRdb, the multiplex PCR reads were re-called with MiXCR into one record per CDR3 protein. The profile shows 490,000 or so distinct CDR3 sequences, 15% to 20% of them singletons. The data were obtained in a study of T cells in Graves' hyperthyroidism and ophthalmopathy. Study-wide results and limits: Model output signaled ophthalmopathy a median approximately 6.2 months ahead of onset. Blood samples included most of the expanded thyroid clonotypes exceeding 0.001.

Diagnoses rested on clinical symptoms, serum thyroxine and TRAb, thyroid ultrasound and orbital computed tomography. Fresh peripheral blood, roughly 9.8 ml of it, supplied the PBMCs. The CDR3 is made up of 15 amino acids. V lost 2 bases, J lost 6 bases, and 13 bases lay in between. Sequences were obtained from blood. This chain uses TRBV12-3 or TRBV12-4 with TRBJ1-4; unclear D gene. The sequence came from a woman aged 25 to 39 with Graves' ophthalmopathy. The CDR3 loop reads CASSLNGFLDEKLFF. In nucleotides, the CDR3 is TGTGCCAGCAGTTTAAACGGCTTTTTGGATGAAAAACTGTTTTTT.